The next 22 T cell receptor beta chains were all read from a single sample in a study of OX40 agonist ivuxolimab in advanced cancers. Assay: immunoSEQ multiplex PCR; the TCRdb copy retains only in-frame clones and omits some. Here the sample spans about 98,000 clones, less than 90% being singletons. The sample was CD4+ or CD8+ T cells sorted from blood, taken in a trial of the OX40 agonist ivuxolimab. The receptors shown here come from an adult with an advanced solid tumor such as melanoma, head and neck, liver or kidney cancer.

The chain has TRBV11-3 and TRBJ1-1; TRBD1 matches 7 bases. Germline values: CDR1 SGHNT, CDR2 YENEEA. The CDR3 length is 15 residues. With 1 base clipped from V and 0 bases from J, the junction kept 2 bases outside the gene matches. Here the CDR3 reads CASSLGGQMNTEAFF. CDR3 bases: TGTGCCAGCAGCTTAGGGGGACAGATGAACACTGAAGCTTTCTTT.

This clone has only a few counts. The chain is built from TRBV28 and TRBJ1-2; TRBD1 matches 10 bases. V lost 4 bases and J lost 8; bases outside the gene matches: 4. The CDR3 is made up of 13 amino acids. Germline V gene data show CDR1 as MDHEN and CDR2 as SYDVKM. The chain's CDR3 is CASSSGQGSGYTF. CDR3 nucleotides: TGTGCCAGCAGTTCGGGACAGGGGAGCGGCTACACCTTC.

This sequence joins TRBV29-1 and TRBJ2-3; D not resolved. Germline CDR1 and CDR2: SQVTM and ANQGSEA. The V end lost 6 bases, the J end lost 5 bases, and 9 bases lay between the germline ends. This CDR3 has 11 amino acids. CDR3 nucleotide sequence: TGCAGCGTGGAAAAGGGAGATACGCAGTATTTT. Amino acid sequence: CSVEKGDTQYF.

This chain joins TRBV5-1 and TRBJ2-5, with D possibly being TRBD2 (5 bases). The germline V gene encodes CDR1 SGHRS and CDR2 YFSETQ. V was clipped by 10 bases and J by 4 bases, with 14 bases between them. This CDR3 is built from 12 residues. Here the CDR3 DNA reads TGCGCCTCTCGATCAGAGGGAGAGACCCAGTACTTC. Translating it yields CASRSEGETQYF.

The V call is TRBV19, the J call TRBJ1-2; D is ambiguous. The CDR3 is 16 residues long. V was trimmed by 2 bases and J by 5 bases, leaving 18 bases between them. The germline CDR1 and CDR2 sequences are LNHDA and SQIVND (reference sequence). The DNA for the CDR3 is TGTGCCAGTAGTATATCAGGAGGGTCATCCCCATATGGCTACACCTTC. Amino acids: CASSISGGSSPYGYTF.

The rearrangement links TRBV12-5 to TRBJ2-5, with 8 bases fitting TRBD1. The length of the CDR3 is 15 residues. V shed 5 bases, J shed 5 bases, and the junction held 10 bases outside the gene matches. Germline V gives CDR1 LGHNT, CDR2 FRNRAP. CDR3 DNA: TGTGCTAGTGGTCCCGGACAGGGCGGGTGGGAGACCCAGTACTTC. Protein sequence: CASGPGQGGWETQYF.

J is TRBJ2-2 and V is TRBV27; 8 nucleotides agree with TRBD2. The CDR3 loop spans 14 amino acids. V lost 5 bases and J lost 8; bases outside the gene matches: 7. Germline CDR1 reads MNHEY; CDR2 reads SMNVEV (reference sequence). The chain's CDR3 is CASSLTRLAGELFF. The DNA of the CDR3 is TGTGCCAGCAGTCTTACACGACTAGCGGGGGAGCTGTTTTTT.

The gene calls are TRBV6-6 and TRBJ1-6; D call uncertain. The V gene's germline CDR1 is MNHNY and CDR2 SVGAGI (reference sequence). This CDR3 comprises 13 residues. The V and J ends lost 5 bases and 14 bases respectively, with 16 bases between them. The CDR3 region has the DNA TGTGCCAGCAGTCAACCCCCGGCAGGCACCCTCCACTTT. This codes for CASSQPPAGTLHF.

The chain is built from TRBV18 and TRBJ1-1, with 10 bases aligning to TRBD1. This CDR3 has 14 residues. With V trimmed by 4 bases and J by 3 bases, 2 bases remained unmatched. The germline CDR1 and CDR2 sequences are KGHSH and LQKENI. The CDR3, as DNA: TGTGCCAGCTCACTCGGGACAGGGGACACTGAAGCTTTCTTT. It yields the protein CASSLGTGDTEAFF. The full variable domain, with the rest looked up from reference TRBV18 and TRBJ1-1, is NAGVMQNPRHLVRRRGQEARLRCSPMKGHSHVYWYRQLPEEGLKFMVYLQKENIIDESGMPKERFSAEFPKEGPSILRIQQVVRGDSAAYFCASSLGTGDTEAFFGQGTRLTVV.

J is TRBJ1-6 and V is TRBV7-9; D is undetermined. The CDR3 consists of 19 residues. Per germline, CDR1 SEHNR and CDR2 FQNEAQ (reference sequence). The V gene lost 1 base and the J gene lost 11 bases, with 27 bases spanning the gap. The CDR3 DNA is TGTGCCAGCAGCTTAGTAGTGAGCCCCCGCTGGTTGGAAAGTCCACCCCTCCACTTT. It specifies CASSLVVSPRWLESPPLHF.

The chain has TRBV11-2 and TRBJ2-2, with D possibly being TRBD1 or TRBD2 (5 bases each). V gave up 5 bases and J gave up 2 bases, with 12 bases separating them. Per the germline V gene, CDR1 is SGHAT and CDR2 is FQNNGV. The CDR3 contains 15 residues. CDR3 sequence (DNA): TGTGCCAGCAGCCGGCCGGGACCAAACACCGGGGAGCTGTTTTTT. This translates into CASSRPGPNTGELFF.

V and J are TRBV28 and TRBJ2-1; 14 nucleotides match TRBD2. CDR3 length: 17 residues. The trim removed 5 bases at V and 7 bases at J, leaving 10 bases unmatched. Germline values: CDR1 MDHEN, CDR2 SYDVKM. CDR3 nucleotide sequence: TGTGCCAGCAGTCTCTCGGGACTAGCGGGAGTACTTAATGAGCAGTTCTTC. As protein: CASSLSGLAGVLNEQFF.

The chain combines TRBV7-9 with TRBJ1-2, with D tentatively TRBD1 (6 bases). CDR1 SEHNR and CDR2 FQNEAQ come from the germline V gene (reference sequence). This CDR3 is built from 17 residues. The ends were cut back, 5 bases at V and 1 base at J, with 20 bases in the middle. The CDR3 DNA reads TGTGCCAGCAGCCTTCCTCTAACAGGGACCTTTAACTATGGCTACACCTTC. Translation gives CASSLPLTGTFNYGYTF. Variable domain in full (rest from reference TRBV7-9 and TRBJ1-2): DTGVSQNPRHKITKRGQNVTFRCDPISEHNRLYWYRQTLGQGPEFLTYFQNEAQLEKSRLLSDRFSAERPKGSFSTLEIQRTEQGDSAMYLCASSLPLTGTFNYGYTFGSGTRLTVV.

The chain couples TRBV11-2 to TRBJ1-5; the D is unclear. The ends were cut back, 3 bases at V and 4 bases at J, with 7 bases in the middle. This CDR3 comprises 13 residues. CDR1 is SGHAT, CDR2 FQNNGV, per germline. This CDR3 is CASSFQENQPQHF. CDR3 sequence (DNA): TGTGCCAGCAGCTTCCAAGAGAATCAGCCCCAGCATTTT. Full variable domain (remainder filled in from reference TRBV11-2 and TRBJ1-5): EAGVAQSPRYKIIEKRQSVAFWCNPISGHATLYWYQQILGQGPKLLIQFQNNGVVDDSQLPKDRFSAERLKGVDSTLKIQPAKLEDSAVYLCASSFQENQPQHFGDGTRLSIL.

This chain joins TRBV6-1 and TRBJ2-7; D possibly corresponds to TRBD1 (6 bases). CDR3 length: 14 amino acids. The germline gives CDR1 MNHNS, CDR2 SASEGT. Trimming stripped 3 bases from V and 4 bases from J, with 13 bases between. CDR3 sequence (DNA): TGTGCCAGCAGTGAGCACAGGGCTGCATACGAGCAGTACTTC. Its protein product is CASSEHRAAYEQYF.

V is TRBV5-6 and J is TRBJ2-3, with TRBD2 matching over 8 bases. V dropped 1 base and J dropped 2; count of bases not matched to a gene: 9. This CDR3 has 17 amino acids. The germline CDR1 and CDR2 sequences are SGHDT and YYEEEE. The CDR3 DNA follows: TGTGCCAGCAGCTTGAACTGGCGGGAGGCATACACAGATACGCAGTATTTT. Protein product: CASSLNWREAYTDTQYF.

This chain uses TRBV7-3 with TRBJ2-2; D remains ambiguous. The CDR3 has 16 residues. V dropped 2 bases and J dropped 3 bases, with 13 bases sitting between them. Germline V lookup: CDR1 SGHTA, CDR2 FQGTGA. The CDR3 DNA reads TGTGCCAGCAGCTTAGTCGGGCGGTCGGACACCGGGGAGCTGTTTTTT. This gives the protein CASSLVGRSDTGELFF.

The genes are TRBV7-8 and TRBJ2-1, with D perhaps assigned TRBD1 or TRBD2 (5 bases each). CDR1 SGHVS and CDR2 FQNEAQ come from the germline V gene. V dropped 5 bases and J dropped 10 bases, with 18 bases sitting between them. CDR3 length equals 14 residues. CDR3 DNA sequence: TGTGCCAGCAGCGCCCGGGGCGGTCCGCGAGAGCAGTTCTTC. Translated, it gives CASSARGGPREQFF.

As regards this clone: Distinct nucleotide sequences in the sample also encode this CDR3. The chain recombines TRBV7-2 with TRBJ2-5; 15 bases fit TRBD2. J was trimmed by 5 bases and V by 5 bases; bases with no gene match: 3. CDR3 size: 15 residues. Germline CDR1 reads SGHTA; CDR2 reads FQGNSA. CDR3 amino acids: CASSPGLAGGETQYF. In DNA form, the CDR3 reads TGTGCCAGCAGCCCCGGACTAGCGGGAGGGGAGACCCAGTACTTC.

The chain recombines TRBV6-6 with TRBJ1-2; 8 bases line up with TRBD1. This CDR3 spans 13 amino acids. Trimming at V came to 6 bases and at J to 6 bases, leaving 6 bases not matched to a gene. Germline CDR1 and CDR2: MNHNY and SVGAGI (reference sequence). This CDR3 reads CASSSTDRDGYTF. The CDR3 DNA sequence: TGTGCCAGCAGCTCCACGGACAGGGATGGCTACACCTTC.

The rearrangement links TRBV7-9 to TRBJ2-7, with D perhaps matching TRBD1 (6 bases). The V end was cut by 5 bases, the J end by 6 bases, with 17 bases between. This CDR3 has 14 amino acids. Germline values: CDR1 SEHNR, CDR2 FQNEAQ (reference sequence). The CDR3 spells CASSATGLLGEQYF. The CDR3 region has the DNA TGTGCCAGCAGCGCGACAGGTCTTCTAGGCGAGCAGTACTTC.

The CDR3 DNA reads as TGTGCCAGCTCACAGACTAGCGGGAGCTCCTACGAGCAGTACTTC. This codes for CASSQTSGSSYEQYF. The rearrangement uses TRBV18 and TRBJ2-7; TRBD2 matches 12 bases. Germline V gives CDR1 KGHSH, CDR2 LQKENI. The CDR3 sequence is 15 residues long. The ends lost 4 bases at V and 0 bases at J; junction bases unmatched: 1.